These 21 T cell receptor beta chains were sequenced from one sample in a study of vaccination and CD4 T cells after COVID-19. Which antigens these TCRs recognize remains unknown. Sequenced with the Oncomine TCR Beta short-read assay was DNA taken from cultured CD4+ T cells. In TCRdb, the PCR reads were re-called with MiXCR into one record per CDR3 protein. The sample includes roughly 8,500 distinct CDR3 sequences, about 51% of them seen just once. Treatment in this sample: roughly ten-day PBMC culture with coronavirus spike peptide pools or control peptides (ViraFEST assay). Sequencing input: CD4+ T cells from blood, cultured in vitro. The receptors were sampled from a human donor who had recovered from COVID-19.

This clonotype was seen a single time. This rearrangement joins TRBV19 to TRBJ1-4, with D perhaps TRBD1 (6 bases). From germline, CDR1 is LNHDA and CDR2 SQIVND (reference sequence). The V end was cut by 5 bases, the J end by 4 bases, with 8 bases between. The CDR3 runs 13 residues. The CDR3 reads CASSGQFNEKLFF. For the CDR3, the DNA is TGTGCCAGTAGTGGACAGTTTAATGAAAAACTGTTTTTT.

The rearrangement joins TRBV6-1 to TRBJ1-2; D possibly corresponds to TRBD1 (5 bases). This CDR3 spans 14 amino acids. Trimming removed 6 bases at V and 7 bases at J, with 18 bases between. CDR1 and CDR2 from the germline V gene are MNHNS and SASEGT. The CDR3 spells CASSTLAGHGGYTF. DNA of the CDR3: TGTGCCAGCAGCACCCTAGCGGGGCATGGTGGCTACACCTTC.

This chain links TRBV20-1 with TRBJ1-5, with TRBD1 as a possible D gene (6 bases). The CDR3 runs to 14 residues. From germline, CDR1 is DFQATT and CDR2 SNEGSKA (reference sequence). The germline V and J ends were trimmed by 2 bases and 5 bases, with 13 bases remaining between them. CDR3 region: CSARSGRGDQPQHF. The CDR3 nucleotides read TGCAGTGCTAGATCGGGGAGGGGGGATCAGCCCCAGCATTTT.

This chain joins TRBV5-6 and TRBJ2-5, with D perhaps given as TRBD1 or TRBD2 (5 bases each). Germline CDR1 SGHDT, CDR2 YYEEEE. V was shortened by 4 bases and J by 0 bases, with 16 bases between the two germline ends. CDR3 length: 16 residues. Here the CDR3 DNA reads TGTGCCAGCAGCGAGCCGGGACGGAGGTACCAAGAGACCCAGTACTTC. This translates into CASSEPGRRYQETQYF.

V gene TRBV7-2 combines with J gene TRBJ2-6; the D is unclear. The V end was cut by 3 bases, the J end by 1 base, with 4 bases between. Germline V gene data show CDR1 as SGHTA and CDR2 as FQGNSA. The CDR3 spans 14 residues. CDR3 sequence: CASSFFSGANVLTF. CDR3 DNA: TGTGCCAGCAGCTTTTTTTCTGGGGCCAACGTCCTGACTTTC.

The chain combines TRBV24-1 with TRBJ2-1; D might be TRBD1 (7 bases). Trimming stripped 4 bases from V and 6 bases from J, with 18 bases between. The CDR3 runs 16 residues. Germline V gene data show CDR1 as KGHDR and CDR2 as SFDVKD. The CDR3 loop reads CATSDTKDRRGNEQFF. In DNA, the CDR3 is TGTGCCACCAGTGACACGAAGGACAGGAGGGGCAATGAGCAGTTCTTC.

The DNA for the CDR3 is TGTGCCAGCAGTTCCCCGGGAGCGGGGCAAGAGACCCAGTACTTC. It specifies CASSSPGAGQETQYF. The chain links TRBV27 to TRBJ2-5; 7 positions match TRBD2. The germline V gene encodes CDR1 MNHEY and CDR2 SMNVEV (reference sequence). The CDR3 covers 15 residues. With V trimmed by 4 bases and J by 2 bases, 7 bases remained unmatched.

The chain employs TRBV20-1 and TRBJ2-3; D is ambiguous. This CDR3 region has 12 residues. Germline CDR1 DFQATT, CDR2 SNEGSKA (reference sequence). With 4 bases removed from V and 2 bases from J, the gap between germline ends came to 7 bases. The chain's CDR3 is CSATYSTDTQYF. The CDR3 nucleotides are TGCAGTGCTACTTACTCCACAGATACGCAGTATTTT.

The chain employs TRBV20-1 and TRBJ1-6, with D perhaps TRBD1 (6 bases). This CDR3 is built from 15 residues. From germline, CDR1 is DFQATT and CDR2 SNEGSKA (reference sequence). V lost 2 bases and J lost 9, with 17 bases in between. CDR3 protein: CSARSGTGNTSPLHF. CDR3 coding DNA: TGCAGTGCTAGATCTGGAACAGGGAATACTTCACCCCTCCACTTT.

This clonotype was found once. The chain combines TRBV20-1 with TRBJ2-5; 7 bases align to TRBD1. Germline V gene lookup returns CDR1 DFQATT and CDR2 SNEGSKA (reference sequence). This CDR3 has 12 residues. With V trimmed by 3 bases and J by 4 bases, 2 bases remained unmatched. The chain's CDR3 is CSARTGRETQYF. CDR3 DNA sequence: TGCAGTGCTAGGACAGGGCGAGAGACCCAGTACTTC.

The chain uses TRBV6-1 and TRBJ2-2; tentatively, D is TRBD1 or TRBD2 (5 bases each). The CDR3 covers 16 residues. V was pared by 5 bases and J by 0 bases, with 13 bases between. In germline, CDR1 is MNHNS, CDR2 SASEGT. The CDR3 DNA reads as TGTGCCAGCAGTCATACGGGGCTGGCGAACACCGGGGAGCTGTTTTTT. Its protein is CASSHTGLANTGELFF.

The chain recombines TRBV6-1 with TRBJ2-3; D unresolved. The CDR3 totals 12 residues. CDR1 is MNHNS and CDR2 is SASEGT in the germline V gene. Trimming left V 2 bases short and J 9 bases short, with 9 bases between. DNA for the CDR3: TGTGCCAGCAGTGAAAATCCCCGAACGCAGTATTTT. Its translation is CASSENPRTQYF.

The genes are TRBV27 and TRBJ2-7; possible D gene TRBD1, 6 bases. Deletions cut 8 bases from V and 3 bases from J, with 11 bases between. Germline lookup yields CDR1 MNHEY and CDR2 SMNVEV (reference sequence). The CDR3 spans 12 residues. The CDR3 DNA reads TGTGCCAGCGGGGGCAGGGTCTACGAGCAGTACTTC. Protein product: CASGGRVYEQYF.

This clonotype was seen once. V and J are TRBV5-4 and TRBJ1-1; TRBD1 aligns across 7 bases. The junction had 6 bases not matched to a gene; V was cut back by 1 base and J by 3 bases. The CDR3 extends over 15 amino acids. Germline CDR1 is SGHNT and CDR2 is YYREEE (reference sequence). The CDR3: CASSLSRGGHTEAFF. Written as DNA, the CDR3 is TGTGCCAGCAGCTTGTCCAGGGGGGGCCACACTGAAGCTTTCTTT.

This chain links TRBV10-2 with TRBJ1-2, with D tentatively TRBD1 (6 bases). This CDR3 comprises 14 residues. V lost 2 bases, J lost 5 bases, and 12 bases lay in between. Germline loops: CDR1 WSHSY, CDR2 SAAADI. In DNA form, the CDR3 reads TGCGCCAGCAGTGAGGCTAACAGGGTATATGGCTACACCTTC. Amino acids: CASSEANRVYGYTF.

As DNA, the CDR3 is TGTGCCAGCCGCAGGACTAGACAGGGGGCAGTACGTCAGCCCCAGCATTTT. This codes for CASRRTRQGAVRQPQHF. The J gene is TRBJ1-5, the V gene TRBV2; 10 bases map to TRBD1. The CDR3 totals 17 residues. The V segment lost 8 bases and the J segment 6 bases; nucleotides outside the gene matches: 16. The germline V gene has CDR1 SNHLY and CDR2 FYNNEI.

The count of this clonotype is one. This rearrangement joins TRBV2 to TRBJ1-6; 9 bases match TRBD1. V lost 6 bases and J lost 8; bases outside the gene matches: 8. The germline V gene encodes CDR1 SNHLY and CDR2 FYNNEI. The CDR3 is 15 residues long. CDR3 sequence reads: CASRKQGAMDSPLHF. The CDR3 DNA sequence: TGTGCCAGCAGAAAACAGGGGGCAATGGATTCACCCCTCCACTTT.

As to this clonotype: The junction departs from the called germline gene at one end, perhaps through a read error. CDR3 coding DNA: TGTGCCAGCAGGGAAGCGGGTGGGCGAACCGGGGAGCTGTTTTTT. This sequence encodes CASREAGGRTGELFF. The chain carries TRBV6-1 and TRBJ2-2; D is possibly TRBD2 (6 bases). From germline, CDR1 is MNHNS and CDR2 SASEGT. The CDR3 has 15 amino acids.

The sample holds a few counts of this clonotype. The chain has TRBV24-1 and TRBJ2-6; D gene unclear. The CDR3 extends over 16 amino acids. Trimming took 9 bases from V and 1 from J, leaving 15 bases between them. The germline V gene encodes CDR1 KGHDR and CDR2 SFDVKD. CDR3 nucleotides: TGTGCCACCGGAGAGTACTCCGGGTCTGGGGCCAACGTCCTGACTTTC. Its translation is CATGEYSGSGANVLTF.

V gene TRBV15 combines with J gene TRBJ1-6; D is undetermined. The CDR3 covers 16 residues. CDR1 and CDR2 from the germline V gene are LNHNV and YYDKDF (reference sequence). Trimming stripped 3 bases from V and 3 bases from J, with 12 bases between. CDR3 DNA sequence: TGTGCCACCAGCAGGAGCCCCGGGAACTATAATTCACCCCTCCACTTT. As protein: CATSRSPGNYNSPLHF.

V gene TRBV29-1 combines with J gene TRBJ2-3; TRBD1 matches 9 bases. There are 15 residues in the CDR3. Trimming cost V 2 bases and J 4 bases; bases outside gene matches: 7. Germline loops: CDR1 SQVTM, CDR2 ANQGSEA. In DNA, the CDR3 is TGCAGCGTTGAACGCCCGGGACAGGGACCAGATACGCAGTATTTT. This gives the protein CSVERPGQGPDTQYF.